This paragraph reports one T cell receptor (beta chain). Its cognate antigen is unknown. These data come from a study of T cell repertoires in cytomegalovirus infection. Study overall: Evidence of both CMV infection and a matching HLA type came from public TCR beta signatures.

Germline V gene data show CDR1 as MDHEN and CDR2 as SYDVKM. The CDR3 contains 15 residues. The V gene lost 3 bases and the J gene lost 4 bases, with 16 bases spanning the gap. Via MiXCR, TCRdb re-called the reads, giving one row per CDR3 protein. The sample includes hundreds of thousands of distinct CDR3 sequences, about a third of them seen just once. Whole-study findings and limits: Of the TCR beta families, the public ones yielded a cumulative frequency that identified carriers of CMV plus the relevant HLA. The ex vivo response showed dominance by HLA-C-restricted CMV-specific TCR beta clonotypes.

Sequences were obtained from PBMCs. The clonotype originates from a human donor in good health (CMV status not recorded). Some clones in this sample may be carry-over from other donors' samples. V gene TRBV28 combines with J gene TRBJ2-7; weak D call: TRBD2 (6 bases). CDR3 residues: CASSFRSGRIYEQYF. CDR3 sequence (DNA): TGTGCCAGCAGTTTTAGGTCAGGGAGGATATACGAGCAGTACTTC.